Below, 24 T cell receptor beta chains from the same sample are listed, as sequenced in a study of cytomegalovirus exposure and HLA in healthy donors. It was with 60 Vbeta and 13 Jbeta primers that the PCR ran. Only in-frame clones appear in the TCRdb table, and some are missing; sequencing was by immunoSEQ multiplex PCR. The table shows 210,000 or so clones, with around four fifths occurring only once. Sample: PBMCs. The receptors originated from a boy aged 2 to 10 in good health and CMV-seronegative.

The rearrangement joins TRBV11-2 to TRBJ2-3, with D uncertain. Trimming took off 0 bases at V and 9 bases at J, with 10 bases between the two ends. CDR3 length: 13 residues. Germline CDR1 SGHAT, CDR2 FQNNGV. CDR3 amino acids: CASSLEELRTQYF. DNA for the CDR3: TGTGCCAGCAGCTTAGAAGAGCTACGAACGCAGTATTTT. Full variable domain (remainder filled in from reference TRBV11-2 and TRBJ2-3): EAGVAQSPRYKIIEKRQSVAFWCNPISGHATLYWYQQILGQGPKLLIQFQNNGVVDDSQLPKDRFSAERLKGVDSTLKIQPAKLEDSAVYLCASSLEELRTQYFGPGTRLTVL.

This chain joins TRBV27 and TRBJ2-1, with D possibly TRBD2 on 6 matching bases. The CDR3 is 13 amino acids. The V end lost 6 bases, the J end lost 3 bases, and 9 bases lay between the germline ends. The germline V gene has CDR1 MNHEY and CDR2 SMNVEV (reference sequence). CDR3 protein: CASSPGSYNEQFF. As DNA, the CDR3 is TGTGCCAGCAGCCCCGGGAGCTACAATGAGCAGTTCTTC.

The V and J genes are TRBV7-9 and TRBJ2-3; TRBD1 aligns across 10 bases. CDR3 size: 15 residues. Germline V gene lookup returns CDR1 SEHNR and CDR2 FQNEAQ (reference sequence). V lost 6 bases, J lost 2 bases, and 5 bases stayed unmatched. The CDR3 bases are TGTGCCAGCAGTACCGGGACAGGGGCCACAGATACGCAGTATTTT. It encodes CASSTGTGATDTQYF.

The V gene is TRBV4-1, the J gene TRBJ1-2; 9 bases match TRBD1. Germline assignment: CDR1 MGHRA and CDR2 YSYEKL. This CDR3 has 17 residues. With 0 bases clipped from V and 2 bases from J, the junction kept 7 bases outside the gene matches. The CDR3 sequence: CASSQEGGQGPNYGYTF. DNA for the CDR3: TGCGCCAGCAGCCAAGAAGGGGGACAGGGCCCCAACTATGGCTACACCTTC.

This chain connects TRBV19 to TRBJ2-4; 7 bases align to TRBD2. Germline values: CDR1 LNHDA, CDR2 SQIVND (reference sequence). Trimming cost V 3 bases and J 3 bases; bases outside gene matches: 8. CDR3 length equals 16 residues. CDR3 nucleotides: TGTGCCAGTAGTATGGGTCGGGGGGAGGTCAAAAACATTCAGTACTTC. The encoded protein is CASSMGRGEVKNIQYF.

This clone was seen only a few times. The J gene is TRBJ1-5, the V gene TRBV2, with D perhaps TRBD1 (6 bases). Germline lookup yields CDR1 SNHLY and CDR2 FYNNEI. V lost 6 bases, J lost 1 base, and 7 bases lay in between. The CDR3 totals 13 residues. The CDR3 loop reads CASSRGSNQPQHF. The CDR3 DNA is TGTGCCAGCAGCAGGGGAAGCAATCAGCCCCAGCATTTT.

A few counts support this clone. The chain combines TRBV29-1 with TRBJ1-1; D gene ambiguous. The V end was cut by 4 bases, the J end by 0 bases, with 9 bases between. Germline V CDR1 and CDR2: SQVTM, ANQGSEA. The CDR3 is 13 residues long. CDR3 bases: TGCAGCGTTGTCTTACAGATGAACACTGAAGCTTTCTTT. This sequence encodes CSVVLQMNTEAFF.

This clone was seen only once. The V and J genes are TRBV27 and TRBJ2-7; the D gene is possibly TRBD2 (5 bases). The CDR3 contains 15 residues. Germline V gene data show CDR1 as MNHEY and CDR2 as SMNVEV (reference sequence). Trimming stripped 5 bases from V and 2 bases from J, with 16 bases between. The DNA for the CDR3 is TGTGCCAGCAGTACTCAGACGGGGAGTCCCTACGAGCAGTACTTC. Translating gives CASSTQTGSPYEQYF.

The V call is TRBV25-1, the J call TRBJ2-4; D is possibly TRBD2 (5 bases). The CDR3 runs 14 residues. V was clipped by 4 bases and J by 10 bases, with 17 bases between them. The germline gives CDR1 MGHDK, CDR2 SYGVNS. The CDR3 spells CASSAPDGKYIQYF. The DNA for the CDR3 is TGTGCCAGCAGTGCCCCTGACGGGAAATATATTCAGTACTTC.

V gene TRBV7-3 combines with J gene TRBJ2-5; weak D call: TRBD2 (7 bases). Germline CDR1 and CDR2: SGHTA and FQGTGA. V was pared by 5 bases and J by 1 base, with 14 bases between. The CDR3 runs to 15 residues. DNA for the CDR3: TGTGCCAGCAGCCGCGTAGGGGGGGGCCAAGAGACCCAGTACTTC. Encoded protein: CASSRVGGGQETQYF.

CDR3: CASSPTGSYEQYF. CDR3 in DNA: TGCGCCAGCAGTCCGACAGGCTCCTACGAGCAGTACTTC. The rearrangement joins TRBV5-1 to TRBJ2-7; maybe TRBD1 (6 bases). Germline CDR1 reads SGHRS; CDR2 reads YFSETQ. The CDR3 runs to 13 residues. With 5 bases removed from V and 0 bases from J, the gap between germline ends came to 9 bases.

The rearrangement uses TRBV18 and TRBJ2-5, with 9 bases aligning to TRBD2. The CDR3 runs 15 residues. Germline CDR1 and CDR2: KGHSH and LQKENI. The ends lost 2 bases at V and 1 base at J; junction bases unmatched: 2. The CDR3 nucleotides are TGTGCCAGCTCACCAGCGACTAGCGGCCAAGAGACCCAGTACTTC. This gives the protein CASSPATSGQETQYF.

This rearrangement joins TRBV4-2 to TRBJ2-1, with TRBD1 as a possible D gene (6 bases). V shed 0 bases and J shed 7 bases, with 16 bases lying between them. CDR1 and CDR2 from the germline V gene are LGHNA and YNFKEQ. The CDR3 has 16 residues. The CDR3 region is CASSQDLGLDSNEQFF. In DNA form, the CDR3 reads TGTGCCAGCAGCCAAGATCTGGGCCTGGACAGTAATGAGCAGTTCTTC.

V is TRBV4-2 and J is TRBJ2-1; 7 bases match TRBD2. CDR1 LGHNA and CDR2 YNFKEQ come from the germline V gene. J was trimmed by 3 bases and V by 0 bases; bases with no gene match: 2. CDR3 length: 15 residues. The CDR3 region has the DNA TGTGCCAGCAGCCAAGAGGCGGGGGTCTACAATGAGCAGTTCTTC. Translation gives CASSQEAGVYNEQFF.

Only a few counts were recorded for this clone. The chain employs TRBV7-9 and TRBJ1-1, with TRBD1 matching 10 bases. This CDR3 is built from 14 residues. Germline CDR1 SEHNR, CDR2 FQNEAQ (reference sequence). Trimming at V came to 4 bases and at J to 1 base, leaving 0 bases not matched to a gene. CDR3 amino acids: CASSWTGGNTEAFF. The CDR3 nucleotides read TGTGCCAGCAGCTGGACAGGGGGGAACACTGAAGCTTTCTTT. The full variable domain, rest sourced from reference TRBV7-9 and TRBJ1-1, is DTGVSQNPRHKITKRGQNVTFRCDPISEHNRLYWYRQTLGQGPEFLTYFQNEAQLEKSRLLSDRFSAERPKGSFSTLEIQRTEQGDSAMYLCASSWTGGNTEAFFGQGTRLTVV.

This clone was observed a few times. V usage is TRBV2 and J usage is TRBJ1-5, with 8 bases that match TRBD1. Germline CDR1 is SNHLY and CDR2 is FYNNEI. The CDR3 contains 15 residues. The V segment lost 4 bases and the J segment 7 bases; nucleotides outside the gene matches: 9. CDR3 in amino acids: CASSALGQGGQPQHF. CDR3 nucleotide sequence: TGTGCCAGCAGTGCGTTAGGACAGGGCGGACAGCCCCAGCATTTT.

The CDR3 is CASRRYGTSGKETQYF. The CDR3 DNA follows: TGTGCCAGCAGAAGGTATGGGACTAGCGGAAAAGAGACCCAGTACTTC. The chain joins TRBV5-8 to TRBJ2-5; 11 bases are shared with TRBD2. The V segment lost 5 bases and the J segment 3 bases; nucleotides outside the gene matches: 9. Germline CDR1 SGHTS, CDR2 YDEGEE. The CDR3 is made up of 16 amino acids.

J is TRBJ2-6 and V is TRBV5-8, with D perhaps matching TRBD2 (6 bases). V was shortened by 0 bases and J by 0 bases, with 16 bases between the two germline ends. Germline-derived CDR1 and CDR2 are SGHTS and YDEGEE. There are 19 residues in the CDR3. The CDR3 nucleotides read TGTGCCAGCAGCTTGGTAGCGGACCTTCGGTTCTCTGGGGCCAACGTCCTGACTTTC. It is translated as CASSLVADLRFSGANVLTF.

V and J are TRBV29-1 and TRBJ1-1, with 10 positions matching TRBD1. V lost 7 bases and J lost 4; bases outside the gene matches: 6. Germline lookup yields CDR1 SQVTM and CDR2 ANQGSEA. This CDR3 contains 13 residues. CDR3 sequence (DNA): TGCAGCGGCTTCGGGACAGGGGCCACTGAAGCTTTCTTT. It codes for CSGFGTGATEAFF. Drawing the rest from reference TRBV29-1 and TRBJ1-1, the complete variable domain is SAVISQKPSRDICQRGTSLTIQCQVDSQVTMMFWYRQQPGQSLTLIATANQGSEATYESGFVIDKFPISRPNLTFSTLTVSNMSPEDSSIYLCSGFGTGATEAFFGQGTRLTVV.

V usage is TRBV20-1 and J usage is TRBJ2-1; D is unclear. Trimming stripped 6 bases from V and 9 bases from J, with 12 bases between. There are 11 residues in the CDR3. Germline CDR1 DFQATT, CDR2 SNEGSKA (reference sequence). CDR3 sequence reads: CSAPRYGEQFF. CDR3 in DNA: TGCAGTGCGCCCAGGTACGGTGAGCAGTTCTTC.

This clone has more than one count but fewer than ten. The J gene is TRBJ1-5, the V gene TRBV6-4; D is uncertain. V shed 2 bases and J shed 0 bases, with 5 bases lying between them. The CDR3 covers 14 residues. Germline V gene data show CDR1 as MRHNA and CDR2 as SNTAGT. The CDR3 DNA is TGTGCCAGCAGTGACGGCCTTAGCAATCAGCCCCAGCATTTT. It translates to CASSDGLSNQPQHF.

The J gene is TRBJ2-5, the V gene TRBV11-2, with 11 bases identical to TRBD2. The junction had 7 bases not matched to a gene; V was cut back by 5 bases and J by 5 bases. The CDR3 covers 15 residues. Germline V gene sequence: CDR1 SGHAT, CDR2 FQNNGV. The CDR3 loop reads CASSLTSGSLETQYF. Written as DNA, the CDR3 is TGTGCCAGCAGCCTTACTAGCGGGAGTTTGGAGACCCAGTACTTC.

The chain links TRBV14 to TRBJ1-5, with a weak D call TRBD1 (5 bases). Per germline, CDR1 SGHDN and CDR2 FVKESK. The V gene lost 4 bases and the J gene lost 7 bases, with 23 bases spanning the gap. The CDR3 covers 17 residues. The CDR3 here is CASSLLLGGRAGQPQHF. CDR3 DNA: TGTGCCAGCAGCCTACTCTTAGGTGGAAGGGCAGGGCAGCCCCAGCATTTT. The full variable domain, completed using reference TRBV14 and TRBJ1-5, is EAGVTQFPSHSVIEKGQTVTLRCDPISGHDNLYWYRRVMGKEIKFLLHFVKESKQDESGMPNNRFLAERTGGTYSTLKVQPAELEDSGVYFCASSLLLGGRAGQPQHFGDGTRLSIL.

The V call is TRBV6-5, the J call TRBJ1-4; 9 positions agree with TRBD1. V lost 6 bases and J lost 8; bases outside the gene matches: 7. The CDR3 is made up of 14 amino acids. The V gene's germline CDR1 is MNHEY and CDR2 SVGAGI. CDR3 coding DNA: TGTGCCAGCAGGCCACAGGGGGCCATCGAAAAACTGTTTTTT. This sequence encodes CASRPQGAIEKLFF.